This T cell receptor (beta chain) stems from a study of cytomegalovirus exposure and HLA in healthy donors. Study-level findings and limits: Three CMV-associated chains were confirmed in vitro to be specific for CMV antigens. High sensitivity and specificity were reportedly achieved when the classifier diagnosed cytomegalovirus status.

Germline values: CDR1 SQVTM, CDR2 ANQGSEA. CDR3 length equals 15 residues. V was clipped by 3 bases and J by 4 bases, with 17 bases between them. The data were produced by immunoSEQ multiplex PCR, yet TCRdb's version contains in-frame clones alone and is incomplete. The table lists roughly 130,000 clones, approximately 92% of them singletons. As concerns this clone: Its cognate antigen is unknown.

The V gene is TRBV29-1, the J gene TRBJ2-3, with D possibly being TRBD1 (6 bases). This clonotype was obtained from a woman under 30 in good health and CMV-seropositive. The sequencing sample was made of PBMCs. CDR3 amino acids: CSVDPRGTLADTQYF. The CDR3 bases are TGCAGCGTTGATCCGAGGGGGACGTTGGCAGATACGCAGTATTTT.